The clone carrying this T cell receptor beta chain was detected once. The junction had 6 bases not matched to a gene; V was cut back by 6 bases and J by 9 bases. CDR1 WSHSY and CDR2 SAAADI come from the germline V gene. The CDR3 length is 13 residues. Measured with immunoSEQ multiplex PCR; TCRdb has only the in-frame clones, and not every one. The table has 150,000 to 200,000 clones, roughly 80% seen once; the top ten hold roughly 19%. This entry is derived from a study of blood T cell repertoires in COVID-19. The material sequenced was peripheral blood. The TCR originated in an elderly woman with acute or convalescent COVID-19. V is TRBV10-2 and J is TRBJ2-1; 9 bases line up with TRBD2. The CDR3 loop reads CASSGGRVGEQFF. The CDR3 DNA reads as TGCGCCAGCAGCGGCGGGAGGGTCGGTGAGCAGTTCTTC.